The 8 T cell receptor beta chains reported below all come from one sample, sequenced in a study of blood T cells in healthy people across ages. A second PCR, run for about 7 to 11 cycles, used a sample-barcoded 5' primer plus a J-beta primer mix. From the 5' RACE reads, TCRdb called clonotypes with MiXCR, one entry per CDR3 protein. Found here are around 1,800,000 distinct CDR3 sequences, approximately 40% of them singletons; the top ten hold roughly 23%. The sample consisted of blood. These receptors came from a human donor in good health.

This clonotype appeared a few times. V is TRBV28 and J is TRBJ2-1; 11 bases map to TRBD2. The V gene's germline CDR1 is MDHEN and CDR2 SYDVKM. V was clipped by 6 bases and J by 10 bases; unmatched bases: 11. This CDR3 has 15 amino acids. CDR3 DNA: TGTGCCAGCAGCCCACTAGCGGGGGTCGCTTACGAGCAGTTCTTC. This codes for CASSPLAGVAYEQFF. Based on the CDR3 plus reference TRBV28 and TRBJ2-1, the full variable domain is DVKVTQSSRYLVKRTGEKVFLECVQDMDHENMFWYRQDPGLGLRLIYFSYDVKMKEKGDIPEGYSVSREKKERFSLILESASTNQTSMYLCASSPLAGVAYEQFFGPGTRLTVL.

The CDR3, as DNA: TGTGCCACCTCAGGAGTGGGAAACACCATATATTTT. Its translation is CATSGVGNTIYF. The chain carries TRBV6-5 and TRBJ1-3, with no clear D. Germline V gene sequence: CDR1 MNHEY, CDR2 SVGAGI. The CDR3 length is 12 residues. V was cut by 10 bases and J by 4 bases, with 11 bases left in between.

This clonotype was counted between two and nine times. The chain uses TRBV29-1 and TRBJ1-2, with D possibly being TRBD1 (5 bases). The CDR3 has 16 residues. Germline CDR1 and CDR2: SQVTM and ANQGSEA. V lost 2 bases and J 0 bases, leaving 16 bases between the germline ends. CDR3 sequence reads: CSVELTWDGSNYGYTF. The DNA of the CDR3 is TGCAGCGTTGAATTGACCTGGGACGGCTCTAACTATGGCTACACCTTC.

This clonotype was counted only a few times. The CDR3 region has the DNA TGTGCCAGCAGTCCCTTGGGACAGAGTTATCTCTACGAGCAGTACTTC. This codes for CASSPLGQSYLYEQYF. The chain joins TRBV27 to TRBJ2-7; 7 nucleotides match TRBD1. CDR3 length equals 16 residues. Trimming removed 5 bases from V and 3 bases from J; junction bases left unmatched: 13. Germline CDR1 and CDR2: MNHEY and SMNVEV (reference sequence).

This clonotype has just a few counts. CDR3 in amino acids: CSARDPNIYNEQFF. CDR3 nucleotides: TGCAGTGCTAGAGACCCTAACATCTACAATGAGCAGTTCTTC. V and J are TRBV20-1 and TRBJ2-1; the D is unclear. The germline V and J ends were trimmed by 0 bases and 3 bases, with 9 bases remaining between them. The CDR3 is made up of 14 amino acids. Germline values: CDR1 DFQATT, CDR2 SNEGSKA (reference sequence).

V is TRBV27 and J is TRBJ2-1; no clear D gene. This CDR3 comprises 11 residues. The V and J ends lost 6 bases and 9 bases respectively, with 9 bases between them. The germline V gene has CDR1 MNHEY and CDR2 SMNVEV (reference sequence). CDR3: CASRVFSEQFF. As DNA, the CDR3 is TGTGCCAGCAGAGTTTTCAGTGAGCAGTTCTTC.

Points on this clonotype: A read error may account for a junction end that differs from germline. The chain employs TRBV20-1 and TRBJ2-1; D is unclear. The CDR3 covers 11 residues. In germline, CDR1 is DFQATT, CDR2 SNEGSKA (reference sequence). The CDR3 coding sequence is TGCAATGCTCACCCCTACAATGAGCAGTTCTTC. Protein sequence: CNAHPYNEQFF.

This clonotype was seen a few times. The chain links TRBV12-5 to TRBJ2-1, with a tentative D call TRBD1 (5 bases). V lost 4 bases to trimming and J lost 10 bases, with 14 bases between them. The CDR3 extends over 13 amino acids. Germline V gene sequence: CDR1 LGHNT, CDR2 FRNRAP. CDR3 bases: TGTGCTAGTGGTTCCACAGGCCCTACGGAGCAGTTCTTC. Encoded protein: CASGSTGPTEQFF.